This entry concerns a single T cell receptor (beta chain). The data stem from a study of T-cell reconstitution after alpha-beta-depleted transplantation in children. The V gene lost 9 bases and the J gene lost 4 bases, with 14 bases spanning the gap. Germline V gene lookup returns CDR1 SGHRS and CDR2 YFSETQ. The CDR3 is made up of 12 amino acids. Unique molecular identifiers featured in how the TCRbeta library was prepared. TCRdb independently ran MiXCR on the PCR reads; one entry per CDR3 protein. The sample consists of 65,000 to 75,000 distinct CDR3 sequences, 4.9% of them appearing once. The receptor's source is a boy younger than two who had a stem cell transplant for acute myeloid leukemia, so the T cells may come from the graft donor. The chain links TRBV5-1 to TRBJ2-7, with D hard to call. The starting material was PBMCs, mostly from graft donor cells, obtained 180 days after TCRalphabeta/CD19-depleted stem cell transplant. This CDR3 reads CAMSLEPYEQYF. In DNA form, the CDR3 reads TGCGCCATGAGCTTGGAGCCTTACGAGCAGTACTTC.